This T cell receptor (beta chain) derives from a study of blood T cell repertoires in COVID-19 (dated by TCRdb to between 2020 and 2021). About the investigation overall: The collaborator samples originated in the United States, Italy and Spain and spanned the acute and convalescent phases of COVID-19. The material from the prospective study consisted of cDNA or gDNA derived from T cells, B-cell-depleted T cells, or PBMCs. Deeply sampled blood TCRbeta repertoires from subjects exposed to, actively infected with, or recovered from COVID-19 were included in the dataset. The repertoires were released in a freely available public database meant as a resource for research on the immune response to SARS-CoV-2. The samples were drawn from the first 160 participants of the ongoing ImmuneRACE study and from over a thousand subjects provided by 6 global collaborators. Nearly every sample came with metadata listing a de-identified subject ID, COVID-19 status, age in years and sex. Where HLA class I and class II types were available, the types were taken from metadata supplied by the sample provider, not from assay-based typing. Paper-wide results and their limitations: How much clinical and demographic metadata was included differed by source and by participant, and the metadata was provided uncurated.

V is clipped by 3 bases and J by 7 bases, and the sequence between their germline boundaries is 7 bases long. The CDR3 runs 13 amino acids, cysteine and phenylalanine included. Here the CDR3 DNA is all that survives: 39 bases in frame from base 1. CDR1 and CDR2 are read off the germline V gene as MNHNS and SASEGT. A remark on this clone: Its antigen is not yet known. It has no much larger one-base neighbor in the sample; base qualities were not kept.

Enrolling through a virtual design, the prospective study's participants ranged in age from roughly 18 to 90 years and lived across 24 United States geographic areas. To assign participants to cohorts, the prospective study relied on clinical history that participants themselves reported in a screening survey and a study questionnaire. For ImmuneRACE Cohort 3, a participant was defined as recovered based on two consecutive negative NP/OP PCR tests, clearance by a healthcare professional, or resolution of symptoms. In the prospective study, whole blood, serum and a nasopharyngeal or oropharyngeal swab were collected from each participant by mobile phlebotomists. Over a roughly 2-month period, participants in the prospective study had the option of providing additional blood draws and questionnaires. Before DNA extraction, blood samples from the prospective study were shipped at room temperature or frozen.

The immunoSEQ Assay, a bias-controlled multiplex PCR, was used to amplify TCRbeta CDR3 regions from genomic DNA. The authors' analysis ran thus. The number of nucleated cells in each sample was estimated by amplification of reference gene primers within the assay. Sequence reads were collapsed and filtered to measure the absolute abundance of every unique TCRbeta CDR3 rearrangement. For each sample, productive Simpson clonality was calculated as the square root of Simpson's diversity index across productive rearrangements. TCRdb mirrors the immuneACCESS table, restricted to in-frame sequences. Some clones are absent from its copies; in checked studies, under half trace to an unresolved V gene, and the reason for the others is unknown. V, J and clone size were drawn from that table, and D and trimming were deduced from the DNA. For this sample the table gives a few hundred thousand clones, of which about 90% were detected only once. Of the sample, around 4.6% falls within the top ten clones.

Sample: PBMCs or T cells enriched from blood (not recorded which). The sequence derives from a man younger than 40 who had recovered from COVID-19. This chain joins TRBV6-1 to TRBJ1-6, with the D gene not confidently named. For the CDR3, the sequence is CASSEVANSPLHF. Here is the DNA: TGTGCCAGCAGTGAGGTAGCCAATTCACCCCTCCACTTT.